These T cell receptor beta chains were read from a single sample in a study of T cells in Graves' hyperthyroidism and ophthalmopathy. TCRdb itself ran the multiplex PCR reads through MiXCR, one entry per CDR3 protein. The sample lists under 200,000 distinct CDR3 sequences, roughly 9.4% occurring once. The sample comprised blood. Receptor source: a young woman with Graves' hyperthyroidism that later progressed to Graves' ophthalmopathy. Each CDR3 is given with its conserved first and last residue. A D gene is named only where the DNA matches it firmly. Not every row has a clone size; where given, it reads once, few, many or a size class.

d_call	clone_size	v_call	j_call	cdr3_aa	cdr3_nt
.	many	TRBV5-1	TRBJ2-3	CASSLVQDTQYF	TGCGCCAGCAGCTTGGTTCAAGATACGCAGTATTTT
TRBD2	many	TRBV28	TRBJ2-1	CASSWPSGLGHNEQFF	TGTGCCAGCAGTTGGCCGTCCGGACTAGGACACAATGAGCAGTTCTTC
TRBD2	once	TRBV11-2	TRBJ2-1	CASSPGTSGFYNEQFF	TGTGCCAGCAGCCCAGGGACTAGCGGGTTCTACAATGAGCAGTTCTTC
.	many	TRBV7-9	TRBJ2-3	CASSNTDTQYF	TGTGCCAGCAGCAACACAGATACGCAGTATTTT
.	few	TRBV5-6	TRBJ1-3	CASSLMTASGNTIYF	TGTGCCAGCAGCTTGATGACTGCCTCTGGAAACACCATATATTTT
TRBD2	many	TRBV30	TRBJ2-5	CAWSVRSSGGQETQYF	TGTGCCTGGAGTGTACGCTCTAGCGGGGGCCAAGAGACCCAGTACTTC
.	many	TRBV2	TRBJ2-7	CASSYGLTYEQYF	TGTGCCAGCAGTTACGGTCTCACCTACGAGCAGTACTTC
TRBD1	many	TRBV20-1	TRBJ2-7	CSASLGQGGYEQYF	TGCAGTGCTAGTCTGGGACAGGGAGGCTACGAGCAGTACTTC
TRBD1	many	TRBV5-6	TRBJ1-3	CASSPTTDRFNSGNTIYF	TGTGCCAGCAGCCCAACCACGGACAGGTTCAACTCTGGAAACACCATATATTTT
TRBD1	many	TRBV28	TRBJ1-1	CASSFRQGRGTEAFF	TGTGCCAGCAGTTTTAGACAGGGACGGGGCACTGAAGCTTTCTTT
TRBD1	many	TRBV2	TRBJ1-1	CASRAGTGVTNTEAFF	TGTGCCAGCAGAGCCGGGACAGGGGTTACGAACACTGAAGCTTTCTTT
TRBD1	many	TRBV11-2	TRBJ1-6	CASGFGQGGRSYNSPLHF	TGTGCCAGCGGCTTCGGACAGGGCGGTCGCTCCTATAATTCACCCCTCCACTTT
.	few	TRBV20-1	TRBJ1-2	CSARDFAAYDDGYTF	TGCAGTGCTAGAGATTTTGCCGCCTATGATGATGGCTACACCTTC
.	.	TRBV20-1	TRBJ1-4	CSARNGGTNEKLFF	TGCAGTGCTAGAAATGGGGGGACTAATGAAAAACTGTTTTTT
.	many	TRBV4-1	TRBJ2-7	CASSRSGGTGRGEQYF	TGCGCCAGCAGCCGCTCGGGTGGTACAGGGAGGGGCGAGCAGTACTTC
.	many	TRBV5-6	TRBJ1-1	CASSGRPGAFVTEAFF	TGTGCCAGCAGCGGAAGACCGGGGGCGTTCGTCACTGAAGCTTTCTTT
TRBD1	many	TRBV7-6	TRBJ1-4	CASSSRGQLFF	TGTGCCAGCAGCTCCAGGGGGCAACTGTTTTTT
.	many	TRBV11-3	TRBJ1-1	CASSRGVNTEAFF	TGTGCCAGCAGCAGAGGGGTAAACACTGAAGCTTTCTTT
.	many	TRBV15	TRBJ1-1	CATSRDKGFGNTEAFF	TGTGCCACCAGCAGAGATAAGGGGTTCGGTAACACTGAAGCTTTCTTT
.	.	TRBV16	TRBJ1-2	CASSQSGQGLGYTF	TGTGCCAGCAGCCAATCGGGGCAGGGGTTAGGCTACACCTTC
TRBD2	many	TRBV11-2	TRBJ2-1	CASSSISGPHVGNEQFF	TGTGCCAGCAGCTCGATTAGCGGGCCCCACGTTGGCAATGAGCAGTTCTTC
.	many	TRBV20-1	TRBJ1-5	CSASRGSRQPQHF	TGCAGTGCTAGCAGGGGATCCAGGCAGCCCCAGCATTTT
.	.	TRBV9	TRBJ1-2	CASSVVPDYGYTF	TGTGCCAGCAGCGTAGTCCCGGACTATGGCTACACCTTC
.	many	TRBV30	TRBJ1-1	CAWSVMVDSEAFF	TGTGCCTGGAGTGTAATGGTGGATTCAGAAGCTTTCTTT
TRBD1	many	TRBV30	TRBJ1-2	CAWSKDRGTYGYTF	TGTGCCTGGAGTAAGGACAGGGGAACCTATGGCTACACCTTC
TRBD1	many	TRBV13	TRBJ1-1	CASSYPGQGLSF	TGTGCCAGCAGTTATCCCGGACAGGGCCTTTCTTTT
.	many	TRBV13	TRBJ1-4	CASSSGQTKLFF	TGTGCCAGCAGTTCCGGACAGACAAAACTGTTTTTT
.	many	TRBV7-2	TRBJ1-2	CASSAGLYYGYTF	TGTGCCAGCAGCGCAGGGTTATACTATGGCTACACCTTC